This T cell receptor (beta chain) is from a study of T cells after yellow fever vaccination. About the research overall: Preparing low-cell-number fractions relied on SMART-Seq v4 Ultra Low Input. General study results and limits: Most primary-vaccination clones reappeared after the booster (more than 95% CD4, 75% to 90% CD8). Peaking on day 5 versus 15, the secondary response was faster but weaker.

TCRdb reanalysed the 5' RACE reads using MiXCR and keeps one entry per CDR3 protein. The repertoire holds approximately 61,000 distinct CDR3 sequences, approximately 6.5% seen once, with 40% to 45% in the top ten. The table lists this clonotype with many counts. What it recognizes is unknown. V was clipped by 5 bases and J by 0 bases, with 11 bases between them. The CDR3 spans 16 residues. The chain carries TRBV12-3 or TRBV12-4 and TRBJ1-6, with D perhaps matching TRBD1 (5 bases). The sequenced sample was CD8+ T cells sorted from PBMCs, obtained on the day of the first yellow fever vaccination. The source is a man younger than 35 who received the YFV17D yellow fever vaccine. The CDR3 loop is CASSRRGSSYNSPLHF. The DNA for the CDR3 is TGTGCCAGCAGTCGTAGGGGAAGCTCCTATAATTCACCCCTCCACTTT.